Sequencing of this T cell receptor beta chain was carried out in a study of regulatory T cells in long-lasting Graves disease. Study-wide points: New patients shared over 800 public clonotypes, fewer than the approximately 2,500 shared by persistent patients.

The length of the CDR3 is 14 residues. Trimming took 6 bases from V and 0 from J, leaving 8 bases between them. Germline V lookup: CDR1 SNHLY, CDR2 FYNNEI. With iRepertoire HTBI primers and Arm-PCR of CDR3 regions, TCR beta libraries were built. One entry per CDR3 protein results from TCRdb running MiXCR on the multiplex PCR reads. The sample yields hundreds of thousands of distinct CDR3 sequences, roughly 15% seen once. There are many counts of this clonotype. Antigen specificity is unknown. Time point reported: newly diagnosed GD, antithyroid drugs for less than 3 months. Isolated PBMC RNA provided the starting material for the TCR library. The data were also submitted as part of a second study, on T cells in Graves' hyperthyroidism and ophthalmopathy. This second study says: HTBI primers drove first-round RT-PCR of the TCR CDR3.

This specimen was peripheral blood mononuclear cells (PBMCs), taken at new diagnosis, from a patient treated with antithyroid drugs. The receptor comes from a woman in her twenties or thirties with Graves disease. The V and J genes are TRBV2 and TRBJ2-2; TRBD2 might be the D (5 bases). The DNA of the CDR3 is TGTGCCAGCAGGGGAGCGACGAACACCGGGGAGCTGTTTTTT. Translation gives CASRGATNTGELFF.